This TCR beta chain was sequenced for a study of shared clonotypes between healthy human individuals. As handled by the study authors: ImmunoSEQ junction-only sequences lacked quality scores, so their filtering differed. Profiling relied on immunoSEQ multiplex PCR, and the TCRdb table lists in-frame clones only, not all of them. V and J calls and clone size follow that table, whereas D and trimming were derived from the DNA. The data hold about 490,000 clones, with 76% observed a single time. The CDR3 totals 15 residues. Germline CDR1 reads SGHTA; CDR2 reads FQGNSA. The V and J ends lost 7 bases and 2 bases respectively, with 17 bases between them.

V and J are TRBV7-2 and TRBJ2-5; D tentatively fits TRBD1 or TRBD2 (6 bases each). The sequence was collected from a woman in her thirties or forties in good health. Some clones in this sample may be carry-over from other donors' samples. The specimen was PBMCs. The CDR3 is CASMGGEGGQETQYF. The CDR3 DNA follows: TGTGCCAGCATGGGTGGCGAAGGGGGGCAAGAGACCCAGTACTTC.